This T cell receptor beta chain was recorded in a study of follicular helper T cells after annual influenza vaccination. Germline V gene sequence: CDR1 SGHRS, CDR2 YFSETQ. The CDR3 sequence is 13 residues long. Germline trimming cut 2 bases from V and 8 bases from J; bases unmatched to any gene: 4. Libraries were prepared by immunoSEQ multiplex PCR; TCRdb keeps only in-frame clonotypes and omits some of them. The data contain around 9,600 clones, 70% to 85% of them singletons. As for time point: 2015-2016 season, pre-vaccination. The receptor was derived from an adult who received the influenza vaccine. The chain couples TRBV5-1 to TRBJ1-1; 9 nucleotides match TRBD1. The starting material was CXCR5+ CD38- circulating T follicular helper cells from blood, obtained on the day of influenza vaccination. As for subset: circulating Tfh, non-naive CD4+CXCR5+PD-1+ (ICOS+CD38+ or ICOS-CD38-). CDR3 DNA sequence: TGCGCCAGCAGCTTACAGGGGGCGAGGGAAGCTTTCTTT. This encodes CASSLQGAREAFF.